The 11 T cell receptor beta chains given below trace back to one sample, sequenced in a study of spatial heterogeneity in lung cancer. Whole-study results and caveats: Higher tumor mutation counts went along with higher counts of expanded intratumoral alpha and beta TCRs.

These receptors' antigens are unknown. TCRdb passed the 5' RACE reads through MiXCR, listing each CDR3 protein once. The sample contains roughly 4,500 distinct CDR3 sequences, less than 8.5% of which appear only once. As to time point: sample taken at primary tumor resection. The material sequenced was lung tumor tissue, taken at surgery. The receptors shown here come from a male donor with early-stage non-small cell lung cancer.

This clonotype is labeled as medium-sized. The rearrangement links TRBV2 to TRBJ1-1; D is ambiguous. The CDR3 totals 11 residues. Germline-derived CDR1 and CDR2 are SNHLY and FYNNEI. V lost 4 bases and J lost 7, with 7 bases in between. The CDR3 DNA follows: TGTGCCAGCAGTGGGGGTATTGAAGCTTTCTTT. Its protein is CASSGGIEAFF.

By frequency in the sample, this clonotype is medium-sized. The V and J genes are TRBV6-2 or TRBV6-3 and TRBJ1-1; D gene ambiguous. In germline, CDR1 is MNHEY, CDR2 SVGEGT. The CDR3 consists of 15 residues. V was clipped by 2 bases and J by 3 bases, with 13 bases between them. CDR3 sequence: CASSYRDGDDTEAFF. The CDR3 coding sequence is TGTGCCAGCAGTTACCGGGATGGGGATGACACTGAAGCTTTCTTT.

This clonotype is medium-sized (0.01 to 0.1%) by share. V usage is TRBV6-2 or TRBV6-3 and J usage is TRBJ1-2; TRBD1 might be the D (5 bases). From germline, CDR1 is MNHEY and CDR2 SVGEGT. The CDR3 is 13 residues long. V lost 2 bases, J lost 7 bases, and 11 bases lay in between. CDR3 region: CASSYDRRFGYTF. CDR3 bases: TGTGCCAGCAGTTACGACAGACGCTTTGGCTACACCTTC.

Judged by abundance, this clonotype is medium-sized. The V call is TRBV7-9, the J call TRBJ2-1; D may correspond to TRBD1 or TRBD2 (6 bases each). This CDR3 has 14 amino acids. The V end was cut by 1 base, the J end by 8 bases, with 12 bases between. Germline CDR1 and CDR2: SEHNR and FQNEAQ (reference sequence). The CDR3 DNA reads TGTGCCAGCAGCTTAGGACTAGAGGGGGATGAGCAGTTCTTC. Protein product: CASSLGLEGDEQFF.

By share, this clonotype counts as medium-sized (0.01 to 0.1%). This rearrangement joins TRBV4-1 to TRBJ1-5, with D maybe TRBD1 (6 bases). The germline gives CDR1 MGHRA, CDR2 YSYEKL. Trimming took 2 bases from V and 2 from J, leaving 7 bases between them. This CDR3 comprises 14 residues. DNA for the CDR3: TGCGCCAGCAGCCAACGGACAGGCAATCAGCCCCAGCATTTT. This gives the protein CASSQRTGNQPQHF.

This clonotype occurred many times. The rearrangement joins TRBV6-6 to TRBJ2-1, with D uncertain. The CDR3 is 14 amino acids. The ends were cut back, 4 bases at V and 6 bases at J, with 13 bases in the middle. Germline V lookup: CDR1 MNHNY, CDR2 SVGAGI (reference sequence). CDR3 coding DNA: TGTGCCAGCAGTTCCTTGGGGAACGTCAATGAGCAGTTCTTC. It yields the protein CASSSLGNVNEQFF.

This clonotype was seen repeatedly, ten times or more. This chain connects TRBV4-2 to TRBJ1-5; TRBD1 matches 9 bases. Trimming at V came to 1 base and at J to 6 bases, leaving 7 bases not matched to a gene. CDR3 length equals 16 residues. CDR1 is LGHNA, CDR2 YNFKEQ, per germline. The CDR3 region is CASSQGQTGGGQPQHF. The CDR3 DNA sequence: TGTGCCAGCAGCCAAGGGCAGACAGGGGGAGGTCAGCCCCAGCATTTT.

The rearrangement joins TRBV30 to TRBJ2-5, with TRBD2 matching over 7 bases. This CDR3 contains 12 residues. V shed 4 bases and J 2 bases; nucleotides not matched to a gene: 1. Germline CDR1 and CDR2: GTSNPN and SVGIG (reference sequence). DNA for the CDR3: TGTGCCTGGAACGGGGGGCAAGAGACCCAGTACTTC. Its protein product is CAWNGGQETQYF.

This clonotype is medium-sized in the sample. This rearrangement joins TRBV30 to TRBJ2-2, with D perhaps matching TRBD1 (6 bases). The CDR3 extends over 14 amino acids. The V end lost 4 bases, the J end lost 5 bases, and 14 bases lay between the germline ends. CDR1 and CDR2 (germline): GTSNPN, SVGIG (reference sequence). CDR3 nucleotides: TGTGCCTGGACGTGGGACATAAGGACCGGGGAGCTGTTTTTT. It encodes CAWTWDIRTGELFF.

This clonotype is medium-sized within its sample. The chain has TRBV20-1 and TRBJ2-5, with D perhaps matching TRBD1 or TRBD2 (6 bases each). V dropped 4 bases and J dropped 4 bases, with 16 bases sitting between them. The CDR3 covers 14 residues. Germline CDR1 reads DFQATT; CDR2 reads SNEGSKA (reference sequence). The CDR3 DNA follows: TGCAGTGCTAATGGGGGGCCTTCGGGAGAGACCCAGTACTTC. Translating gives CSANGGPSGETQYF.

This clonotype showed up many times. The chain recombines TRBV10-3 with TRBJ2-5; TRBD2 aligns across 8 bases. The CDR3 loop spans 14 amino acids. Germline V gives CDR1 ENHRY, CDR2 SYGVKD. V shed 6 bases, J shed 5 bases, and the junction held 8 bases outside the gene matches. The CDR3 DNA reads TGTGCCATCAGGGGGACGGGGGGGCGTGAGACCCAGTACTTC. This encodes CAIRGTGGRETQYF.